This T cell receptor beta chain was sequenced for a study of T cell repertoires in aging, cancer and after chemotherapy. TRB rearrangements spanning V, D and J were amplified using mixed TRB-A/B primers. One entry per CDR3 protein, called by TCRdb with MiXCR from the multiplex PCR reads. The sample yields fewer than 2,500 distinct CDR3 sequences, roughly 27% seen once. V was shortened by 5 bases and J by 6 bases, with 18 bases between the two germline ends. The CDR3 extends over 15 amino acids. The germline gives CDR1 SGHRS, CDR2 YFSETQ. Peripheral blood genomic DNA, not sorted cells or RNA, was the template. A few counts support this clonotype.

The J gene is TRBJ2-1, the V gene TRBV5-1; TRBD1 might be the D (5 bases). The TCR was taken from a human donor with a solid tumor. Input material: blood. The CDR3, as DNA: TGCGCCAGCAGATGGGGCACCTTAATTAGCAATGAGCAGTTCTTC. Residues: CASRWGTLISNEQFF.